The 18 T cell receptor beta chains below were found in one sample sequenced in a study of blood T cell repertoires in COVID-19. This table comes from immunoSEQ multiplex PCR, and its TCRdb copy is limited to in-frame clones, with some not included. The sample has just over 150,000 clones; 80% are singletons. Sequenced: peripheral blood. The receptors shown here come from a man aged 55 to 69 with acute or convalescent COVID-19.

The chain recombines TRBV4-2 with TRBJ1-4; 9 bases align to TRBD1. The CDR3 is 17 amino acids. V was pared by 4 bases and J by 6 bases, with 12 bases of the junction left unmatched. CDR1 is LGHNA, CDR2 YNFKEQ, per germline. The CDR3 sequence is CASSRSHRGRLDEKLFF. CDR3 DNA: TGTGCCAGCAGCCGTTCCCACAGGGGGCGCTTGGATGAAAAACTGTTTTTT.

This chain links TRBV5-6 with TRBJ1-6, with D perhaps TRBD1 (5 bases). The germline V gene encodes CDR1 SGHDT and CDR2 YYEEEE. Trimming left V 3 bases short and J 6 bases short, with 13 bases between. The length of the CDR3 is 15 residues. The chain's CDR3 is CASSSYQGINSPLHF. CDR3 bases: TGTGCCAGCAGCTCCTATCAGGGTATTAATTCACCCCTCCACTTT.

This clone was detected only once. The rearrangement uses TRBV4-2 and TRBJ1-2; TRBD1 aligns across 8 bases. J gave up 7 bases and V 4 bases, and 8 bases lay outside the gene matches. CDR1 is LGHNA, CDR2 YNFKEQ, per germline. The CDR3 is made up of 14 amino acids. CDR3 protein: CASSRQGMEPGYTF. The CDR3 bases are TGTGCCAGCAGCCGACAGGGGATGGAGCCTGGCTACACCTTC.

This chain links TRBV6-2 or TRBV6-3 with TRBJ1-2; D call uncertain. V shed 2 bases and J shed 6 bases, with 19 bases lying between them. CDR1 is MNHEY, CDR2 SVGEGT, per germline. The CDR3 is 16 amino acids. The CDR3 reads CASSYPVGRPKHGYTF. The CDR3 DNA reads TGTGCCAGCAGTTACCCTGTGGGCCGGCCCAAGCATGGCTACACCTTC.

The chain couples TRBV3-1 (or the pseudogene TRBV3-2) to TRBJ1-1, with D hard to call. Trimming took 4 bases from V and 2 from J, leaving 8 bases between them. CDR3 length: 13 amino acids. The germline gives CDR1 LGHDT, CDR2 YNNKEL (reference sequence). The CDR3 bases are TGTGCCAGCAGCCTCCGGGGTAACACTGAAGCTTTCTTT. Translation: CASSLRGNTEAFF.

The CDR3 DNA follows: TGTGCCAGCAGTTCCTTCGGGGGGGAGAGATTGCCCCAGCATTTT. This gives the protein CASSSFGGERLPQHF. This chain joins TRBV6-2 or TRBV6-3 and TRBJ1-5; a weak D match, TRBD1 (5 bases). The germline V gene encodes CDR1 MNHEY and CDR2 SVGEGT. The CDR3 loop spans 15 amino acids. Between the trimmed V and J ends, which lost 4 bases and 9 bases, there was a span of 19 bases.

V and J are TRBV7-3 and TRBJ2-1; TRBD2 might be the D (6 bases). This CDR3 is built from 15 residues. In germline, CDR1 is SGHTA, CDR2 FQGTGA. Between the trimmed V and J ends, which lost 4 bases and 5 bases, there was a span of 15 bases. The CDR3 protein is CASSSRVGLDNEQFF. As DNA, the CDR3 is TGTGCCAGCAGCTCGAGAGTGGGACTCGACAATGAGCAGTTCTTC.

In this sample, this clone turned up once. CDR3 residues: CSASREESYGYTF. In nucleotides, the CDR3 is TGCAGTGCTAGTCGTGAGGAATCCTATGGCTACACCTTC. The genes are TRBV20-1 and TRBJ1-2; D unresolved. This CDR3 contains 13 residues. The germline CDR1 and CDR2 sequences are DFQATT and SNEGSKA (reference sequence). Trimming removed 3 bases from V and 4 bases from J, with 12 bases in between.

The gene calls are TRBV19 and TRBJ1-4; 7 bases align to TRBD1. The CDR3 contains 14 residues. J was trimmed by 8 bases and V by 4 bases; bases with no gene match: 7. Germline CDR1 and CDR2: LNHDA and SQIVND (reference sequence). The CDR3 nucleotides read TGTGCCAGTAGTACCAGACAGGGTGACGAAAAACTGTTTTTT. Its translation: CASSTRQGDEKLFF.

The count of this clone is one. The chain uses TRBV30 and TRBJ1-5, with no clear D. Germline-derived CDR1 and CDR2 are GTSNPN and SVGIG (reference sequence). CDR3 length: 13 amino acids. Between the trimmed V and J ends, which lost 5 bases and 2 bases, there was a span of 10 bases. The CDR3 protein is CAWDFGGNQPQHF. CDR3 sequence (DNA): TGTGCCTGGGATTTCGGGGGCAATCAGCCCCAGCATTTT.

This clone was seen only a few times. The chain combines TRBV5-1 with TRBJ2-1, with 13 positions matching TRBD2. CDR1 SGHRS and CDR2 YFSETQ come from the germline V gene. With V trimmed by 4 bases and J by 0 bases, 7 bases remained unmatched. The CDR3 sequence is 18 residues long. CDR3 in amino acids: CASSSGLAGVFSYNEQFF. Here the CDR3 DNA reads TGCGCCAGCAGCAGTGGACTAGCGGGGGTCTTCTCCTACAATGAGCAGTTCTTC.

The gene calls are TRBV5-4 and TRBJ2-1; TRBD2 matches 7 bases. This CDR3 contains 18 residues. J lost 1 base, V lost 4 bases, and 14 bases had no gene match. CDR1 and CDR2 from the germline V gene are SGHNT and YYREEE (reference sequence). CDR3 amino acids: CASSRGDARAGSYNEQFF. CDR3 DNA sequence: TGTGCCAGCAGCCGGGGGGATGCTAGGGCTGGGTCCTACAATGAGCAGTTCTTC.

This clone came up once. The genes are TRBV5-6 and TRBJ2-7; 7 bases are shared with TRBD1. The CDR3 extends over 14 amino acids. CDR1 and CDR2 (germline): SGHDT, YYEEEE. Unmatched junction bases numbered 7, after V lost 0 bases and J lost 7 bases. CDR3 in DNA: TGTGCCAGCAGCTTGGATTCTACAGGGGAGGAGCAGTACTTC. Protein: CASSLDSTGEEQYF.

J is TRBJ2-5 and V is TRBV6-2 or TRBV6-3; a possible D gene is TRBD1 (6 bases). Germline CDR1 and CDR2: MNHEY and SVGEGT. V was pared by 5 bases and J by 14 bases, with 15 bases between. This CDR3 contains 11 residues. The CDR3, as DNA: TGTGCCAGCAGTACCTCCCGGACAGTTTACTTC. This codes for CASSTSRTVYF.

The J gene is TRBJ2-1, the V gene TRBV7-9; a weak D match, TRBD2 (6 bases). The CDR3 covers 15 residues. Trimming took 2 bases from V and 2 from J, leaving 10 bases between them. The germline V gene encodes CDR1 SEHNR and CDR2 FQNEAQ (reference sequence). CDR3 coding DNA: TGTGCCAGCAGCTTAAGGGAGGCCCCCTACAATGAGCAGTTCTTC. The encoded protein is CASSLREAPYNEQFF.

This clone was picked up a small number of times. The genes are TRBV10-1 and TRBJ2-1; D might be TRBD2 (7 bases). V was shortened by 0 bases and J by 8 bases, with 17 bases between the two germline ends. The CDR3 is made up of 16 amino acids. Germline V gene data show CDR1 as WNHNN and CDR2 as SYGVQD (reference sequence). CDR3 sequence reads: CASSESKGGANYEQFF. In nucleotides, the CDR3 is TGCGCCAGCAGTGAGTCGAAGGGGGGGGCGAATTATGAGCAGTTCTTC.

This clone was seen once. V is TRBV29-1 and J is TRBJ1-2, with D tentatively TRBD1 (6 bases). The CDR3 has 17 residues. Germline V CDR1 and CDR2: SQVTM, ANQGSEA. The CDR3: CRTEDPGDLYRNRGYTF. The CDR3 nucleotides are TGCAGGACCGAAGATCCAGGGGATTTGTATCGGAATCGGGGCTACACCTTC. Together with reference TRBV29-1 and TRBJ1-2, the CDR3 gives the full variable domain: SAVISQKPSRDICQRGTSLTIQCQVDSQVTMMFWYRQQPGQSLTLIATANQGSEATYESGFVIDKFPISRPNLTFSTLTVSNMSPEDSSIYLCRTEDPGDLYRNRGYTFGSGTRLTVV.

This clone was counted once. The chain recombines TRBV5-1 with TRBJ2-5, with D possibly TRBD1 on 6 matching bases. Germline loops: CDR1 SGHRS, CDR2 YFSETQ. Between the trimmed V and J ends, which lost 4 bases and 4 bases, there was a span of 14 bases. CDR3 length: 14 residues. In DNA, the CDR3 is TGCGCCAGCAGCCCACAGGGTTCCAGAGAGACCCAGTACTTC. Residues: CASSPQGSRETQYF. Full variable domain (remainder filled in from reference TRBV5-1 and TRBJ2-5): KAGVTQTPRYLIKTRGQQVTLSCSPISGHRSVSWYQQTPGQGLQFLFEYFSETQRNKGNFPGRFSGRQFSNSRSEMNVSTLELGDSALYLCASSPQGSRETQYFGPGTRLLVL.